Sequencing of this TCR beta chain was carried out in a study of beta chain features in type 1 diabetes. The investigators reverse transcribed all of the isolated RNA, so they sequenced expressed TCRB transcripts. Data came from immunoSEQ multiplex PCR; TCRdb stores just in-frame clones and leaves some out. The sample lists 900,000 or so clones, 17% occurring once. The V end was cut by 5 bases, the J end by 2 bases, with 12 bases between. The CDR3 has 14 amino acids. The germline CDR1 and CDR2 sequences are MNHEY and SVGAGI. This clone occurred a few times. Source material: naive CD4+ T cells from blood. The receptor comes from a woman under 30 in good health. This chain connects TRBV6-5 to TRBJ1-2; a possible D gene is TRBD1 (5 bases). This chain's CDR3 is CASSPRGRNYGYTF. CDR3 coding DNA: TGTGCCAGCAGTCCCCGGGGGAGAAACTATGGCTACACCTTC.